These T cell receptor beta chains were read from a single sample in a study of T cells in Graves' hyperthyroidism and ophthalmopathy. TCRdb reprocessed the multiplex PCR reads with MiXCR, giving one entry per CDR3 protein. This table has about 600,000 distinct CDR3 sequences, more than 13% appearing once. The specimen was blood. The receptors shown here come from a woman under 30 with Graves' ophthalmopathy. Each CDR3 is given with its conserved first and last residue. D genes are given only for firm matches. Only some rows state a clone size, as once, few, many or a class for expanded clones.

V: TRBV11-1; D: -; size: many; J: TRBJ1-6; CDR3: CASSDLRSPLHF; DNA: TGTGCCAGCAGCGATCTGAGATCACCCCTCCACTTT
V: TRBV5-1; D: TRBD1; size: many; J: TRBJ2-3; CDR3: CASSSGGWTDTQYF; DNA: TGCGCCAGCAGCTCAGGGGGCTGGACAGATACGCAGTATTTT
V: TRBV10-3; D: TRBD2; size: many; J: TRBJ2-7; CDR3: CAISGTSYEQYF; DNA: TGTGCCATCTCCGGGACTAGCTACGAGCAGTACTTC
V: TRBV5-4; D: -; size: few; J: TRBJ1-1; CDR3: CASSPSGQENTEAFF; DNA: TGTGCCAGCAGCCCCTCGGGTCAGGAGAACACTGAAGCTTTCTTT
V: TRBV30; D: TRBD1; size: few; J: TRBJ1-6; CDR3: CAWSLGQGNSPLHF; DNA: TGTGCCTGGAGTCTGGGACAGGGAAATTCACCCCTCCACTTT
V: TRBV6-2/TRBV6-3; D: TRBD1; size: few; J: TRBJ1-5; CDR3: CASRRRVGTGGGQPQHF; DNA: TGTGCCAGCCGCAGGAGGGTGGGGACAGGGGGTGGTCAGCCCCAGCATTTT
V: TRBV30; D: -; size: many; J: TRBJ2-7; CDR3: CAWGRGVEQYF; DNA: TGTGCCTGGGGTCGTGGGGTCGAGCAGTACTTC
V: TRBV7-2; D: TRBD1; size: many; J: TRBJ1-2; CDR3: CASSLVDREVYGYTF; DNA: TGTGCCAGCAGCTTAGTCGACAGGGAAGTCTATGGCTACACCTTC
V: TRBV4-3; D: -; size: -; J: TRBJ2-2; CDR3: CASSQDLGRNTGELFF; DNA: TGCGCCAGCAGCCAAGATCTGGGACGGAACACCGGGGAGCTGTTTTTT
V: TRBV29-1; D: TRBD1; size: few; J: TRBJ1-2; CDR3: CSVVPGQTYGYTF; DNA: TGCAGCGTGGTACCGGGACAGACCTATGGCTACACCTTC
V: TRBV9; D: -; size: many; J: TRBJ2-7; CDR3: CASSVEAGLSYEQYF; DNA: TGTGCCAGCAGCGTAGAGGCGGGTCTCTCCTACGAGCAGTACTTC
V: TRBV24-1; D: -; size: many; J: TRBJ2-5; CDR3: CATSDGVLETQYF; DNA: TGTGCCACCAGTGATGGGGTCCTGGAGACCCAGTACTTC
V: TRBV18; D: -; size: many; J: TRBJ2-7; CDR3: CASSPREQGYEQYF; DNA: TGTGCCAGCTCACCACGGGAACAGGGTTACGAGCAGTACTTC
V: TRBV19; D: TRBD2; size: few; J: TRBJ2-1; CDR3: CARTHPGLADHFSYNEQFF; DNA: TGTGCCAGGACTCACCCGGGACTAGCGGACCACTTTTCCTACAATGAGCAGTTCTTC
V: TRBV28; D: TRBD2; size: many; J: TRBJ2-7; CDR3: CASRISGRSYEQYF; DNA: TGTGCCAGCAGGATTAGCGGGAGGTCCTACGAGCAGTACTTC
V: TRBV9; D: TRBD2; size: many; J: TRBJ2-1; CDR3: CASSVVPSGYNEQFF; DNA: TGTGCCAGCAGCGTAGTTCCTAGCGGATACAATGAGCAGTTCTTC
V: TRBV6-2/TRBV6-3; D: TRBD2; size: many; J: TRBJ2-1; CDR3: CASSSREGRSNEQFF; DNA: TGTGCCAGCAGTTCTCGGGAGGGGCGAAGCAATGAGCAGTTCTTC
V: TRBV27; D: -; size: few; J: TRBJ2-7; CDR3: CASSLSITAGEQYF; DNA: TGTGCCAGCAGTTTATCGATTACAGCCGGAGAGCAGTACTTC
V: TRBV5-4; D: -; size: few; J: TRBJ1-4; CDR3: CASSLAGGGVEKLFF; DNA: TGTGCCAGCAGCTTGGCCGGGGGAGGAGTTGAAAAACTGTTTTTT
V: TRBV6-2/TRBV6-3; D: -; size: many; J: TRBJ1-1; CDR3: CASNYLDRNTEAFF; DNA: TGTGCCAGCAACTACCTTGACAGGAACACTGAAGCTTTCTTT
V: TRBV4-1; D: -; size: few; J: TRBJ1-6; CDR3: CASSQPRDGLNSPLHF; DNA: TGCGCCAGCAGCCAACCTCGGGACGGCCTTAATTCACCCCTCCACTTT
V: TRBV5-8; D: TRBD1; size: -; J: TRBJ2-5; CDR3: CASSPGQGEGETQYF; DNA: TGTGCCAGCAGCCCGGGACAGGGGGAAGGCGAGACCCAGTACTTC
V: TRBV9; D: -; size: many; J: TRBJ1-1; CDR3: CASSLRLNTEAFF; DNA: TGTGCCAGCAGCTTGAGGCTTAACACTGAAGCTTTCTTT
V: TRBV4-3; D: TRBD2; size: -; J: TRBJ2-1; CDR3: CASSQRLAGGTSEQFF; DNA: TGCGCCAGCAGCCAGCGACTAGCGGGAGGCACTTCTGAGCAGTTCTTC
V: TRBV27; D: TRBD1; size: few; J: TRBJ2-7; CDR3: CASSSYSTGGNYEQYF; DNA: TGTGCCAGCAGTTCCTATTCGACAGGGGGAAACTACGAGCAGTACTTC
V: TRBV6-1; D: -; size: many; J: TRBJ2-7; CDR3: CASSVFTGVRGEQYF; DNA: TGTGCCAGCAGTGTTTTTACGGGAGTCCGTGGCGAGCAGTACTTC
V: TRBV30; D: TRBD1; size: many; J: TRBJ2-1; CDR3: CAWSYRGRNEQFF; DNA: TGTGCCTGGAGTTACAGGGGCAGGAATGAGCAGTTCTTC
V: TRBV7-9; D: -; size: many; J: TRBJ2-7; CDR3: CASRERDGSYEQYF; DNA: TGTGCCAGCAGAGAACGGGACGGCTCCTACGAGCAGTACTTC
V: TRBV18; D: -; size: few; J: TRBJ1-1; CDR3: CASSPQRGVEGEAFF; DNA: TGTGCCAGCTCACCACAGCGGGGGGTTGAAGGTGAAGCTTTCTTT
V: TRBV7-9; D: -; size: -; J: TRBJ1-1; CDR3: CASSFRNEAFF; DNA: TGTGCCAGCAGCTTCCGTAATGAAGCTTTCTTT
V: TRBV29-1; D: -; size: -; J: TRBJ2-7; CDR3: CSGRDTNYEQYF; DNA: TGCAGCGGCCGGGACACAAACTACGAGCAGTACTTC
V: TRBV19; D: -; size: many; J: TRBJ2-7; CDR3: CASSIAASGPYEQYF; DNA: TGTGCCAGTAGTATTGCCGCGAGTGGTCCCTACGAGCAGTACTTC
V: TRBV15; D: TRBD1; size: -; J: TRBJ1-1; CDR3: CATSGGQGYTEAFF; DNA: TGTGCCACCAGCGGGGGACAGGGGTACACTGAAGCTTTCTTT
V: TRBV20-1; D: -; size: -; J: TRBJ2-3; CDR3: CSAHQPPDTQYF; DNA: TGCAGTGCTCATCAACCACCAGATACGCAGTATTTT
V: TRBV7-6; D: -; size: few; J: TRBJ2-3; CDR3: CASSLVSRPTDTQYF; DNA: TGTGCCAGCAGCTTAGTGAGCCGCCCCACAGATACGCAGTATTTT
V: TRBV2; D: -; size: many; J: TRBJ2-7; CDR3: CASASRSDLSTFLYEQYF; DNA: TGTGCCAGCGCGTCACGTTCAGACCTATCCACTTTTCTCTACGAGCAGTACTTC
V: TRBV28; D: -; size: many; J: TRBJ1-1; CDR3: CASTGVGDTEAFF; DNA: TGTGCCAGCACGGGGGTTGGGGACACTGAAGCTTTCTTT
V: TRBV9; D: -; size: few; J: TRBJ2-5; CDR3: CASSAGPGETQYF; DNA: TGTGCCAGCAGCGCTGGCCCGGGGGAGACCCAGTACTTC
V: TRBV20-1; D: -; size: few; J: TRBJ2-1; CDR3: CSARNPTTNSYNEQFF; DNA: TGCAGTGCTAGGAACCCCACTACTAACTCCTACAATGAGCAGTTCTTC
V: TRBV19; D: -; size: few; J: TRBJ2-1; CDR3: CASSVTRKYNEQFF; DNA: TGTGCCAGTAGTGTCACTAGAAAATACAATGAGCAGTTCTTC
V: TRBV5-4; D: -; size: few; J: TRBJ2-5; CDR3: CASSLGSEKKYF; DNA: TGTGCCAGCAGCTTGGGATCAGAGAAAAAGTACTTC
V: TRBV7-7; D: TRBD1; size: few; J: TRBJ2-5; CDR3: CASSLGTGGLLVTQETQYF; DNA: TGTGCTAGCAGCTTAGGGACAGGGGGCCTATTGGTAACCCAAGAGACCCAGTACTTC
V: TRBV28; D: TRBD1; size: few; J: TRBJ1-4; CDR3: CASSLLRQGDEKLFF; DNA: TGTGCCAGCAGTTTACTAAGACAGGGGGATGAAAAACTGTTTTTT
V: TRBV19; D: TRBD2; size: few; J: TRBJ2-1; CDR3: CASKRTSGGYNEQFF; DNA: TGTGCCAGTAAACGGACTAGCGGGGGCTACAATGAGCAGTTCTTC
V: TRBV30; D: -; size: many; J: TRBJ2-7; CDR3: CAWGWTSTYEQYF; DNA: TGTGCCTGGGGATGGACGAGCACCTACGAGCAGTACTTC
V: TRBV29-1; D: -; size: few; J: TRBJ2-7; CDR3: CRGRGQESYEQYF; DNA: TGCAGGGGGAGGGGACAGGAGTCCTACGAGCAGTACTTC
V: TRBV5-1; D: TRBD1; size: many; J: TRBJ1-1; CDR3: CASSVRTGVDTEAFF; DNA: TGCGCCAGCAGCGTCAGGACAGGGGTGGACACTGAAGCTTTCTTT
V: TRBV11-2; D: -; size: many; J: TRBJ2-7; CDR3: CASSDGGSGVSYEQYF; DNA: TGTGCCAGCAGCGATGGTGGGTCAGGGGTCTCCTACGAGCAGTACTTC
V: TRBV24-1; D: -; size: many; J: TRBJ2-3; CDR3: CATSLSGLSTDTQYF; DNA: TGTGCCACCAGTCTAAGCGGGTTGAGCACAGATACGCAGTATTTT
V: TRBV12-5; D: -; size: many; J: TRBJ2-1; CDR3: CASGSSGPTNEQFF; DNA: TGTGCTAGTGGTTCCTCGGGACCAACCAATGAGCAGTTCTTC
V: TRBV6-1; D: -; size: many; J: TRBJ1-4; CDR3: CASSWDGEELFF; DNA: TGTGCCAGCAGCTGGGACGGCGAGGAACTGTTTTTT
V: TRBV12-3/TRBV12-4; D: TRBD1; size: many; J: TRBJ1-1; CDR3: CASRGRGLNTEAFF; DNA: TGTGCCAGCAGAGGCAGGGGGCTGAACACTGAAGCTTTCTTT
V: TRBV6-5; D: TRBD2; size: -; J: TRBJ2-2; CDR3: CASSYSPPGLGNTGELFF; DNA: TGTGCCAGCAGTTACTCCCCCCCCGGACTAGGGAACACCGGGGAGCTGTTTTTT
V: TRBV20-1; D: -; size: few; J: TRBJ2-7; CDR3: CSARDVRGSYEQYF; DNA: TGCAGTGCTAGAGATGTGAGAGGGTCCTACGAGCAGTACTTC
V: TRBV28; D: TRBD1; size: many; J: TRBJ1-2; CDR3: CASSRTGLRDYGYTF; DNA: TGTGCCAGCAGTAGGACAGGCCTCAGGGACTATGGCTACACCTTC
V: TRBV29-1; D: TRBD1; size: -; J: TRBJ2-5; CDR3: CSVEGSDRGWETQYF; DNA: TGCAGCGTTGAAGGGTCGGACAGGGGTTGGGAGACCCAGTACTTC
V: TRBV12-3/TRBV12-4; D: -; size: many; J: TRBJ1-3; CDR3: CASSVLRGPGNTIYF; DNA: TGTGCCAGCAGTGTCCTCCGGGGCCCTGGAAACACCATATATTTT